This T cell receptor (beta chain) originates from a study of shared clonotypes between healthy human individuals. This CDR3 has 16 residues. Germline CDR1 is MDHEN and CDR2 is SYDVKM. Trimming stripped 6 bases from V and 0 bases from J, with 18 bases between. Per the authors' pipeline: Filtering differed since immunoSEQ provided only junctions, with no quality scores. Profiling relied on immunoSEQ multiplex PCR, and the TCRdb table lists in-frame clones only, not all of them. For V, J and clone size, that table is used; D and trimming come from the DNA. The top ten hold about 0.21% of the sample, which has fewer than 1 million clones, 96% seen once. Terminally differentiated effector memory CD45RA+ cells were excluded from the naive CD8 cells, which were CD45RO-negative and positively selected for CCR7.

The sample was naive CD8+ T cells sorted from blood. The receptor comes from a man aged 25-40 years in good health. V gene TRBV28 combines with J gene TRBJ2-7; perhaps TRBD2 as D (6 bases). CDR3 nucleotides: TGTGCCAGCAGCAATGGGAGGAGGGTCCTCTCCTACGAGCAGTACTTC. This sequence encodes CASSNGRRVLSYEQYF.